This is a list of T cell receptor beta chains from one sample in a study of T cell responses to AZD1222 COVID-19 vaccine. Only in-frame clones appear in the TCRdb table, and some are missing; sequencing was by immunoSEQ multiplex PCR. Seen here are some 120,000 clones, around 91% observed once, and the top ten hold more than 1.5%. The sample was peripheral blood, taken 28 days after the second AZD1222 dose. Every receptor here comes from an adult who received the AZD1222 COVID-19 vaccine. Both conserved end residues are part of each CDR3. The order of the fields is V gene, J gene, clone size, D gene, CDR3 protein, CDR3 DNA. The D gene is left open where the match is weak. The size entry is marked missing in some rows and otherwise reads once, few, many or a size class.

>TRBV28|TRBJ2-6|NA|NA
CASSLYWSGGANVLTF
TGTGCCAGCAGTTTATATTGGTCGGGTGGGGCCAACGTCCTGACTTTC
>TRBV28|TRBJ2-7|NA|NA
CASSPLTGSYEQYF
TGTGCCAGCAGCCCTCTCACAGGGTCCTACGAGCAGTACTTC
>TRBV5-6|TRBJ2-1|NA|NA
CASSLVQYNEQFF
TGTGCCAGCAGCTTGGTCCAGTACAATGAGCAGTTCTTC
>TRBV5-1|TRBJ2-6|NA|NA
CASSLTGFSSGANVLTF
TGCGCCAGCAGCTTGACAGGTTTCAGCTCTGGGGCCAACGTCCTGACTTTC
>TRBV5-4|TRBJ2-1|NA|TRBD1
CASSLFRDRLYNEQFF
TGTGCCAGCAGCCTCTTCCGGGACAGGTTATACAATGAGCAGTTCTTC
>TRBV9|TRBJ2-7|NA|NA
CASSPRGPGYEQYF
TGTGCCAGCAGCCCGCGGGGACCGGGTTACGAGCAGTACTTC
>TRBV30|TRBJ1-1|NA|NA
CAWSVWGTEAFF
TGTGCCTGGAGTGTTTGGGGAACTGAAGCTTTCTTT
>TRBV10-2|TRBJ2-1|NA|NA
CASSEHREYYNEQFF
TGCGCCAGCAGTGAGCACAGGGAGTACTACAATGAGCAGTTCTTC
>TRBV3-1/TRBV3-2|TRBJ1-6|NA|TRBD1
CASSRITGGYNSPLHF
TGTGCCAGCAGCCGAATTACAGGGGGCTATAATTCACCCCTCCACTTT
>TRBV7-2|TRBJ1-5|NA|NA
CASSLSFEITQPQHF
TGTGCCAGCAGCTTATCGTTCGAAATAACTCAGCCCCAGCATTTT
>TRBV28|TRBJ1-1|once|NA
CASSLMRTYTEAFF
TGTGCCAGCAGTTTAATGAGAACATACACTGAAGCTTTCTTT
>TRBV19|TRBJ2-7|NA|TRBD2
CASTETSGYEQYF
TGTGCCAGTACCGAGACTAGCGGATACGAGCAGTACTTC
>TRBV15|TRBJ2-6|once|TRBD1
CATSRVPGQVSGANVLTF
TGTGCCACCAGCAGAGTCCCGGGACAGGTCTCTGGGGCCAACGTCCTGACTTTC
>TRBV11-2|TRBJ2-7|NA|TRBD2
CASSLRVAGKAYEQYF
TGTGCCAGCAGCTTACGGGTAGCGGGCAAAGCCTACGAGCAGTACTTC
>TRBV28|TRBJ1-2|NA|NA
CASDTGARGYGYTF
TGTGCCAGCGATACCGGAGCTAGGGGTTATGGCTACACCTTC
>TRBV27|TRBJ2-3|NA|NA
CASSFLPRGKLTDTQYF
TGTGCCAGCAGTTTCCTCCCGCGGGGAAAATTAACCGATACGCAGTATTTT
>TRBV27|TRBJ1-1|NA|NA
CARSLGGAVNTEAFF
TGTGCCAGATCACTGGGGGGGGCCGTGAACACTGAAGCTTTCTTT
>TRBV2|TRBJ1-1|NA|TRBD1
CASSSQGDTEAFF
TGTGCCAGCAGTTCCCAGGGGGACACTGAAGCTTTCTTT
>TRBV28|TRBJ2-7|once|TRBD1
CASTTGGQAIYEQYF
TGTGCCAGCACCACAGGGGGACAGGCGATCTACGAGCAGTACTTC
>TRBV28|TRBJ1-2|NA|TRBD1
CASGDMQGGNYGYTF
TGTGCCAGCGGTGATATGCAGGGGGGTAACTATGGCTACACCTTC
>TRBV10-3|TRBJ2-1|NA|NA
CAISESKLSYNEQFF
TGTGCCATCAGTGAGTCGAAGCTGTCCTACAATGAGCAGTTCTTC
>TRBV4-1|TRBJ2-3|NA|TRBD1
CASSLDRPTDTQYF
TGCGCCAGCAGCCTGGACAGGCCCACAGATACGCAGTATTTT